These 20 T cell receptor beta chains were sequenced from one sample in a study of cytomegalovirus exposure and HLA in healthy donors. The study ran its PCR with 60 Vbeta and 13 Jbeta primers. Method: immunoSEQ multiplex PCR; TCRdb's copy keeps in-frame clones and lacks some. The sample shows about 99,000 clones, around 9.1% of them seen only once. Sequenced sample: PBMCs. The receptor source for this set is a man in his forties in good health and CMV-seropositive.

A few counts support this clone. The rearrangement links TRBV9 to TRBJ2-3, with D maybe TRBD1 (5 bases). V was trimmed by 6 bases and J by 6 bases, leaving 17 bases between them. The CDR3 length is 14 residues. The germline V gene encodes CDR1 SGDLS and CDR2 YYNGEE. CDR3 region: CASKGLFDTDTQYF. The DNA of the CDR3 is TGTGCCAGCAAGGGGCTTTTCGATACGGATACGCAGTATTTT.

The V and J genes are TRBV19 and TRBJ2-7, with D unclear. This CDR3 region has 13 residues. V was cut by 3 bases and J by 3 bases, with 9 bases left in between. Germline lookup yields CDR1 LNHDA and CDR2 SQIVND (reference sequence). The chain's CDR3 is CASSIYTHYEQYF. CDR3 nucleotide sequence: TGTGCCAGTAGTATTTACACCCACTACGAGCAGTACTTC.

In DNA, the CDR3 is TGTGCCTGGAGGGGACAGGGGACCTACGAGCAGTACTTC. Translated: CAWRGQGTYEQYF. The gene calls are TRBV30 and TRBJ2-7; 10 nucleotides match TRBD1. V lost 3 bases to trimming and J lost 2 bases; unmatched junction nucleotides: 1. Germline V lookup: CDR1 GTSNPN, CDR2 SVGIG (reference sequence). There are 13 residues in the CDR3.

The chain couples TRBV6-5 to TRBJ1-5; 7 bases align to TRBD1. V shed 5 bases, J shed 4 bases, and the junction held 5 bases outside the gene matches. In germline, CDR1 is MNHEY, CDR2 SVGAGI. The length of the CDR3 is 14 residues. The CDR3 nucleotides are TGTGCCAGCAGTCCTCACAGGGGAAATCAGCCCCAGCATTTT. Translation: CASSPHRGNQPQHF.

This clone was recorded a few times. V usage is TRBV25-1 and J usage is TRBJ2-3, with TRBD1 as a possible D gene (6 bases). The CDR3 is 16 residues long. The germline V and J ends were trimmed by 3 bases and 3 bases, with 16 bases remaining between them. Germline V gives CDR1 MGHDK, CDR2 SYGVNS. The CDR3 reads CASSDWGPSGTDTQYF. As DNA, the CDR3 is TGTGCCAGCAGTGATTGGGGGCCGAGTGGTACAGATACGCAGTATTTT.

This chain uses TRBV4-3 with TRBJ2-5, with D unresolved. The CDR3 contains 14 residues. The V gene lost 1 base and the J gene lost 5 bases, with 11 bases spanning the gap. Per germline, CDR1 LGHNA and CDR2 YSLEER. The CDR3 coding sequence is TGCGCCAGCAGCCAAGTTACGGGTGCCGAGACCCAGTACTTC. Protein: CASSQVTGAETQYF.

This clone has a handful of counts. The chain combines TRBV5-4 with TRBJ2-3; 8 bases line up with TRBD2. Germline lookup yields CDR1 SGHNT and CDR2 YYREEE (reference sequence). The CDR3 is 15 residues long. Germline trimming cut 4 bases from V and 0 bases from J; bases unmatched to any gene: 4. DNA of the CDR3: TGTGCCAGCAGCCAAGCGGGGGCTAGCACAGATACGCAGTATTTT. This encodes CASSQAGASTDTQYF.

The chain uses TRBV30 and TRBJ1-6; the D gene is possibly TRBD1 (6 bases). Trimming stripped 0 bases from V and 9 bases from J, with 21 bases between. Germline V gene sequence: CDR1 GTSNPN, CDR2 SVGIG (reference sequence). The CDR3 loop spans 17 amino acids. CDR3 region: CAWSVTRTVDVGSPLHF. The CDR3 region has the DNA TGTGCCTGGAGTGTAACCAGGACAGTTGACGTGGGTTCACCCCTCCACTTT.

This clone was recorded a few times. The V gene is TRBV9, the J gene TRBJ2-1, with D unresolved. Germline V gene lookup returns CDR1 SGDLS and CDR2 YYNGEE. The CDR3 has 12 residues. V lost 0 bases and J 10 bases, leaving 8 bases between the germline ends. The CDR3 loop is CASSVAHTEQFF. The CDR3, as DNA: TGTGCCAGCAGCGTAGCTCATACAGAGCAGTTCTTC.

V usage is TRBV4-2 and J usage is TRBJ2-2; TRBD2 might be the D (5 bases). The CDR3 length is 15 residues. Germline V lookup: CDR1 LGHNA, CDR2 YNFKEQ. V lost 1 base, J lost 4 bases, and 10 bases lay in between. The CDR3 here is CASSQGLALTGELFF. The DNA of the CDR3 is TGTGCCAGCAGCCAAGGGCTAGCCCTCACCGGGGAGCTGTTTTTT.

The chain recombines TRBV29-1 with TRBJ1-2; no clear D. This CDR3 comprises 13 residues. Germline V gene lookup returns CDR1 SQVTM and CDR2 ANQGSEA. Between the trimmed V and J ends, which lost 3 bases and 2 bases, there was a span of 10 bases. CDR3 coding DNA: TGCAGCGTTGATTCTGACAAGAACTATGGCTACACCTTC. This translates into CSVDSDKNYGYTF.

On this clone itself: Other DNA sequences of this sample code for an identical CDR3. The chain uses TRBV18 and TRBJ2-1; 10 bases fit TRBD2. The germline gives CDR1 KGHSH, CDR2 LQKENI. The V gene end was trimmed by 3 bases and the J gene end by 2 bases; junction bases not matched to a gene: 1. The CDR3 totals 15 residues. Here the CDR3 reads CASSPGLAAYNEQFF. CDR3 DNA sequence: TGTGCCAGCTCACCCGGACTAGCGGCCTACAATGAGCAGTTCTTC.

In its sample, this clone was seen many times. The chain joins TRBV2 to TRBJ2-3; 11 bases fit TRBD2. Germline CDR1 SNHLY, CDR2 FYNNEI. V gave up 4 bases and J gave up 2 bases; unmatched junction bases: 2. The length of the CDR3 is 15 residues. In nucleotides, the CDR3 is TGTGCCAGCAGTGCTAGCGGGAGGATCACAGATACGCAGTATTTT. This codes for CASSASGRITDTQYF. The full variable domain, rest sourced from reference TRBV2 and TRBJ2-3, is EPEVTQTPSHQVTQMGQEVILRCVPISNHLYFYWYRQILGQKVEFLVSFYNNEISEKSEIFDDQFSVERPDGSNFTLKIRSTKLEDSAMYFCASSASGRITDTQYFGPGTRLTVL.

The rearrangement uses TRBV5-5 and TRBJ2-3; a possible D gene is TRBD2 (6 bases). Trimming removed 4 bases at V and 0 bases at J, with 12 bases between. The germline CDR1 and CDR2 sequences are SGHKS and YYEKEE (reference sequence). This CDR3 is 15 amino acids long. DNA of the CDR3: TGTGCCAGCAGCCTACCGGACTATAGCACAGATACGCAGTATTTT. Translating gives CASSLPDYSTDTQYF.

This rearrangement joins TRBV7-9 to TRBJ2-1; 11 positions agree with TRBD2. The CDR3 loop spans 15 amino acids. Germline V CDR1 and CDR2: SEHNR, FQNEAQ (reference sequence). V was pared by 1 base and J by 8 bases, with 4 bases of the junction left unmatched. CDR3 region: CASSLELAGAYEQFF. The CDR3 DNA reads TGTGCCAGCAGCTTAGAACTAGCGGGAGCCTATGAGCAGTTCTTC. The full variable domain, with the rest looked up from reference TRBV7-9 and TRBJ2-1, is DTGVSQNPRHKITKRGQNVTFRCDPISEHNRLYWYRQTLGQGPEFLTYFQNEAQLEKSRLLSDRFSAERPKGSFSTLEIQRTEQGDSAMYLCASSLELAGAYEQFFGPGTRLTVL.

A few counts support this clone. The chain couples TRBV9 to TRBJ2-1; 11 nucleotides line up with TRBD2. The CDR3 contains 16 residues. The germline V gene encodes CDR1 SGDLS and CDR2 YYNGEE. With V trimmed by 2 bases and J by 3 bases, 4 bases remained unmatched. The CDR3 here is CASSVLGTSGYNEQFF. The CDR3 DNA sequence: TGTGCCAGCAGCGTCCTCGGGACTAGCGGCTACAATGAGCAGTTCTTC.

Concerning this clone: At one end, the junction sequence differs from germline, possibly due to a read error. V is TRBV7-7 and J is TRBJ2-5; possible D gene TRBD1, 5 bases. Germline V gives CDR1 SSHAT, CDR2 FNYEAQ (reference sequence). The CDR3 runs to 15 residues. The CDR3 region has the DNA TGTGCTAGCAGCTTATTAGGGGCACCACAAGAGACCCAGTACTTC. It specifies CASSLLGAPQETQYF.

J is TRBJ2-5 and V is TRBV5-6, with TRBD2 identical over 8 bases. The germline gives CDR1 SGHDT, CDR2 YYEEEE. This CDR3 has 13 residues. The trim removed 6 bases at V and 1 base at J, leaving 2 bases unmatched. This chain's CDR3 is CASTLAAQETQYF. CDR3 in DNA: TGTGCCAGCACACTAGCGGCCCAAGAGACCCAGTACTTC.

Note on this clone: At one boundary the junction diverges from the germline segment, which might be a read error. The genes are TRBV7-7 and TRBJ2-5; 9 nucleotides line up with TRBD2. Germline V gene lookup returns CDR1 SSHAT and CDR2 FNYEAQ (reference sequence). The CDR3 is 13 residues long. CDR3 nucleotide sequence: TGTGCTAGCAGCTTAGCTAGCGGGACTGAGCAGTACTTC. Protein: CASSLASGTEQYF.

The chain recombines TRBV11-2 with TRBJ2-1; 11 bases map to TRBD2. Germline V lookup: CDR1 SGHAT, CDR2 FQNNGV. V gave up 1 base and J gave up 6 bases; unmatched junction bases: 5. The CDR3 is 16 amino acids. This CDR3 is CASSLGRLAGLNEQFF. CDR3 in DNA: TGTGCCAGCAGCTTAGGTAGACTAGCGGGGCTCAATGAGCAGTTCTTC.